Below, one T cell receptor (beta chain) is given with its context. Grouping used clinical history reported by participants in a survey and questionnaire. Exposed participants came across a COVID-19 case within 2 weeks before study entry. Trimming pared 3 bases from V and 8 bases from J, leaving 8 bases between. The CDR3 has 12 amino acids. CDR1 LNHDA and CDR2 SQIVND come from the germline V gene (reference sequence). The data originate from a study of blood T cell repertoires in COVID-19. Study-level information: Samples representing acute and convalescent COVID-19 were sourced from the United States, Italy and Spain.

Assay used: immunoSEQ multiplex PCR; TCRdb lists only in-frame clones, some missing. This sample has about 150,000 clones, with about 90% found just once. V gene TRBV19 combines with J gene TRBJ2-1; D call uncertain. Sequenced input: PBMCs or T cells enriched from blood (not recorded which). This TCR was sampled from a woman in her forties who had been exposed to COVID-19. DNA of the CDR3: TGTGCCAGTAGTATTGCTCGAGATGAGCAGTTCTTC. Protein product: CASSIARDEQFF.